Described below is a single T cell receptor (beta chain) sequence and its context. The V end was cut by 4 bases, the J end by 2 bases, with 14 bases between. Germline values: CDR1 SGHRS, CDR2 YFSETQ. CDR3 size: 15 residues. The entry originates in a study of blood T cell repertoires in COVID-19. TCRdb keeps only in-frame clones here, not all; method: immunoSEQ multiplex PCR. The data contain 220,000 or so clones, approximately 90% of them singletons. Exposed volunteers were people who met a COVID-19 case within 2 weeks before study entry. The TCR originated in a man aged 45-65 years who had been exposed to COVID-19. Material: PBMCs or T cells enriched from blood (not recorded which). The gene calls are TRBV5-1 and TRBJ2-3; maybe TRBD2 (6 bases). CDR3 in DNA: TGCGCCAGCAGCCTTAGCGGCGATTTCACAGATACGCAGTATTTT. The encoded protein is CASSLSGDFTDTQYF.